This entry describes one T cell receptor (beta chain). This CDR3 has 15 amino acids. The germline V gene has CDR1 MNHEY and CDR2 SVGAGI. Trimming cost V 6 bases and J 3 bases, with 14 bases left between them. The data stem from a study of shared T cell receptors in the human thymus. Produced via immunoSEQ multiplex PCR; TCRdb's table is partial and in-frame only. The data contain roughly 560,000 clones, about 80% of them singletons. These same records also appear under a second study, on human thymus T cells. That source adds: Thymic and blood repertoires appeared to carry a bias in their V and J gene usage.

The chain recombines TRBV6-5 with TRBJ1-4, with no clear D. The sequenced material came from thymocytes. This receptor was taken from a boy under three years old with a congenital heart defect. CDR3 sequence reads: CASSYRRESNEKLFF. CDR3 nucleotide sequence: TGTGCCAGCAGCTACCGCCGGGAGTCTAATGAAAAACTGTTTTTT.